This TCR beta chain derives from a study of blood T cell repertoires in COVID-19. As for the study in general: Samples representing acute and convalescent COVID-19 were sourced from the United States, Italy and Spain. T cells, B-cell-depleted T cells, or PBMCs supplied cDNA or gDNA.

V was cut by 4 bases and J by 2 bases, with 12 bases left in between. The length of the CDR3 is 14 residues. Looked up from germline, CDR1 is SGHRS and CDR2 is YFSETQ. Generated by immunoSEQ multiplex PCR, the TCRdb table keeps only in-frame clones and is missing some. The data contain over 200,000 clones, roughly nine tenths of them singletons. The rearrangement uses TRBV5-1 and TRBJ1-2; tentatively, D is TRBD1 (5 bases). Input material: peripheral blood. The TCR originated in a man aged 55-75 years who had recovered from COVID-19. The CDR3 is CASSDQGLNYGYTF. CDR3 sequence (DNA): TGCGCCAGCAGCGACCAGGGACTAAACTATGGCTACACCTTC.